The clone carrying this T cell receptor beta chain was picked up one time. The germline gives CDR1 MGHDK, CDR2 SYGVNS. J lost 6 bases, V lost 8 bases, and 10 bases had no gene match. CDR3 length: 14 amino acids. The study recruited people aged roughly 18 to 100 years across roughly 23 US areas. Grouping used clinical history reported by participants in a survey and questionnaire. This record comes from a study of blood T cell repertoires in COVID-19. In the study overall: Sources were T cells, B-cell-depleted T cells, or PBMCs; the material itself was cDNA or gDNA.

Assay used: immunoSEQ multiplex PCR; TCRdb lists only in-frame clones, some missing. The sample lists about 210,000 clones; around 84% were seen once. This receptor was taken from a man aged 25 to 45 with acute COVID-19. The genes are TRBV25-1 and TRBJ2-3; 8 bases are shared with TRBD2. Sequenced material: PBMCs or T cells enriched from blood (not recorded which). The CDR3 DNA reads as TGTGCCAGCGCACTAGCGGCGGGCGGGGATACGCAGTATTTT. It codes for CASALAAGGDTQYF.